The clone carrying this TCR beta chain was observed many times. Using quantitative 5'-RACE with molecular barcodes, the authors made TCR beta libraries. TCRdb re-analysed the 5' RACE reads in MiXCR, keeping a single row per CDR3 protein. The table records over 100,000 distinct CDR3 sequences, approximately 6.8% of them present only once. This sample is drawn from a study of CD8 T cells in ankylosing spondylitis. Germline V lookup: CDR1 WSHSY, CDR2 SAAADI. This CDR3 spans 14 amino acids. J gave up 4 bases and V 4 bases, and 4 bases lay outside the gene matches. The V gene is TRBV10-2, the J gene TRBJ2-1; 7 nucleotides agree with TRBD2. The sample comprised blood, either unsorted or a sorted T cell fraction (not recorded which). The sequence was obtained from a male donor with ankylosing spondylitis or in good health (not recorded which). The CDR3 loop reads CASSATSEYNEQFF. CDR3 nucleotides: TGCGCCAGCAGTGCAACTAGCGAGTACAATGAGCAGTTCTTC.